A single sample is the source of the 7 T cell receptor beta chains below, sequenced in a study of identical twins. TCRdb redid the calling of the 5' RACE reads with MiXCR, one entry per CDR3 protein. The sample consists of 500,000 to 700,000 distinct CDR3 sequences, around 7.5% of them appearing once. The same sample was also used in a study of yellow fever vaccine responses in identical twins.

Sequencing was performed on PBMCs. The receptors derive from a woman under 30 in good health.

This clonotype was seen a few times. This chain uses TRBV12-3 or TRBV12-4 with TRBJ1-2, with a possible D match to TRBD1 (5 bases). Trimming took 1 base from V and 6 from J, leaving 15 bases between them. The CDR3 is 15 residues long. Here the CDR3 reads CASSLGTGTGDGYTF. The CDR3 nucleotides read TGTGCCAGCAGTTTAGGAACAGGCACGGGGGATGGCTACACCTTC.

This clonotype appeared many times. The chain recombines TRBV25-1 with TRBJ1-1; D uncertain. The CDR3 consists of 13 residues. The germline V gene has CDR1 MGHDK and CDR2 SYGVNS. The V and J ends lost 1 base and 1 base respectively, with 4 bases between them. The CDR3, as DNA: TGTGCCAGCAGTGAATCGGGGAACACTGAAGCTTTCTTT. Encoded protein: CASSESGNTEAFF.

This clonotype was seen ten or more times. The V and J genes are TRBV7-6 and TRBJ2-3; D unclear. Germline V lookup: CDR1 SGHVS, CDR2 FNYEAQ. V gave up 3 bases and J gave up 2 bases, with 12 bases separating them. The CDR3 loop spans 15 amino acids. CDR3 DNA: TGTGCCAGCAGCTTGGTCAGTATAACCACAGATACGCAGTATTTT. Translated: CASSLVSITTDTQYF.

This clonotype was seen only a few times. The chain uses TRBV24-1 and TRBJ2-5, with a possible D match to TRBD1 (6 bases). The germline V gene has CDR1 KGHDR and CDR2 SFDVKD. Between the trimmed V and J ends, which lost 0 bases and 5 bases, there was a span of 18 bases. The CDR3 extends over 17 amino acids. The CDR3 loop is CATSDLKPGSGGETQYF. The DNA for the CDR3 is TGTGCCACCAGTGATTTGAAACCAGGGAGTGGGGGCGAGACCCAGTACTTC.

CDR3 region: CASSVDRGVGETQYF. DNA of the CDR3: TGTGCCAGCAGCGTAGATCGGGGGGTTGGAGAGACCCAGTACTTC. The V call is TRBV9, the J call TRBJ2-5; 7 nucleotides match TRBD2. The CDR3 spans 15 residues. In germline, CDR1 is SGDLS, CDR2 YYNGEE. Germline trimming cut 0 bases from V and 4 bases from J; bases unmatched to any gene: 6.

This clonotype was detected a few times. The chain uses TRBV20-1 and TRBJ2-5; TRBD2 matches at 7 bases. J gave up 1 base and V 3 bases, and 2 bases lay outside the gene matches. Looked up from germline, CDR1 is DFQATT and CDR2 is SNEGSKA (reference sequence). The CDR3 is made up of 13 amino acids. The CDR3 region has the DNA TGCAGTGCTAGGACTAGCTTCCAAGAGACCCAGTACTTC. Translation: CSARTSFQETQYF.

This clonotype has a count of ten or more. The chain has TRBV13 and TRBJ1-1; TRBD1 agrees at 9 bases. The CDR3 extends over 16 amino acids. Germline-derived CDR1 and CDR2 are PRHDT and FYEKMQ (reference sequence). V dropped 5 bases and J dropped 4; count of bases not matched to a gene: 11. As DNA, the CDR3 is TGTGCCAGCAGCCCTAGGGACAGGGCAAAGAGCACTGAAGCTTTCTTT. It yields the protein CASSPRDRAKSTEAFF. Full variable domain (remainder filled in from reference TRBV13 and TRBJ1-1): AAGVIQSPRHLIKEKRETATLKCYPIPRHDTVYWYQQGPGQDPQFLISFYEKMQSDKGSIPDRFSAQQFSDYHSELNMSSLELGDSALYFCASSPRDRAKSTEAFFGQGTRLTVV.